A single sample gave rise to the 10 T cell receptor beta chains below, sequenced in a study of Ad26.COV2.S vaccination and SARS-CoV-2 variants. Assay: immunoSEQ multiplex PCR; the TCRdb copy retains only in-frame clones and omits some. The sample has about 680,000 clones, about 90% seen once. As to treatment: 15 to 20 received Ad26.COV2.S at low or high dose, single or two shots; roughly 5 received placebo; per-sample allocation not given. Sampling happened 63 days after the first vaccine or placebo injection. Sequencing was performed on peripheral blood, taken in a trial of Ad26.COV2.S vaccine versus placebo. Receptors originate from a person between 18 and 65 years old who received the Ad26.COV2.S COVID-19 vaccine or a placebo.

This clone was picked up one time. Other DNA sequences from this sample encode an identical CDR3 as well. The rearrangement uses TRBV19 and TRBJ1-1, with 7 positions matching TRBD1. Trimming removed 6 bases from V and 4 bases from J; junction bases left unmatched: 5. The CDR3 has 13 residues. The V gene's germline CDR1 is LNHDA and CDR2 SQIVND (reference sequence). The CDR3 here is CASSRQGVTEAFF. Written as DNA, the CDR3 is TGTGCCAGTAGCAGGCAGGGGGTCACTGAAGCTTTCTTT.

The chain uses TRBV30 and TRBJ1-1, with D possibly TRBD1 on 5 matching bases. Germline V gene sequence: CDR1 GTSNPN, CDR2 SVGIG (reference sequence). This CDR3 is 13 amino acids long. The V and J ends lost 2 bases and 5 bases respectively, with 12 bases between them. CDR3 residues: CAWSKAGGTEAFF. CDR3 nucleotide sequence: TGTGCCTGGAGTAAGGCCGGGGGGACTGAAGCTTTCTTT.

The V and J genes are TRBV19 and TRBJ2-1, with 9 positions matching TRBD2. The trim removed 3 bases at V and 2 bases at J, leaving 14 bases unmatched. This CDR3 spans 19 amino acids. Germline V lookup: CDR1 LNHDA, CDR2 SQIVND (reference sequence). CDR3 DNA sequence: TGTGCCAGTAGTATTTTAGCGGGAGTAGCTCAAGCCGCCTACAATGAGCAGTTCTTC. This sequence encodes CASSILAGVAQAAYNEQFF. The whole variable domain, filled in from reference TRBV19 and TRBJ2-1, reads DGGITQSPKYLFRKEGQNVTLSCEQNLNHDAMYWYRQDPGQGLRLIYYSQIVNDFQKGDIAEGYSVSREKKESFPLTVTSAQKNPTAFYLCASSILAGVAQAAYNEQFFGPGTRLTVL.

This clone was detected once. The chain joins TRBV2 to TRBJ2-3; D might be TRBD2 (6 bases). This CDR3 is 13 amino acids long. Germline V gene data show CDR1 as SNHLY and CDR2 as FYNNEI. The V end was cut by 7 bases, the J end by 2 bases, with 10 bases between. The CDR3 reads CASTTGDTDTQYF. As DNA, the CDR3 is TGTGCCAGCACTACGGGGGACACAGATACGCAGTATTTT.

The gene calls are TRBV20-1 and TRBJ2-7, with D unresolved. Per germline, CDR1 DFQATT and CDR2 SNEGSKA (reference sequence). This CDR3 comprises 11 residues. The V gene lost 5 bases and the J gene lost 4 bases, with 9 bases spanning the gap. CDR3 sequence reads: CSALDAYEQYF. DNA of the CDR3: TGCAGTGCTCTGGACGCTTACGAGCAGTACTTC.

For this clone: Distinct nucleotide sequences in the sample also encode this CDR3. The chain couples TRBV19 to TRBJ2-3, with 7 bases that match TRBD1. The junction had 1 base not matched to a gene; V was cut back by 1 base and J by 0 bases. The length of the CDR3 is 15 residues. Looked up from germline, CDR1 is LNHDA and CDR2 is SQIVND (reference sequence). CDR3 protein: CASSIGGGSTDTQYF. The CDR3 nucleotides are TGTGCCAGTAGTATAGGAGGGGGCAGCACAGATACGCAGTATTTT.

The chain joins TRBV10-3 to TRBJ2-3; tentative D call: TRBD1 (6 bases). The V and J ends lost 8 bases and 5 bases respectively, with 20 bases between them. Germline V CDR1 and CDR2: ENHRY, SYGVKD. There are 15 residues in the CDR3. CDR3 sequence reads: CAILGRVGGEDTQYF. The CDR3 DNA reads TGTGCCATCCTCGGCAGGGTAGGGGGAGAAGATACGCAGTATTTT.

The V call is TRBV7-6, the J call TRBJ2-3, with 8 bases aligning to TRBD2. Losses at the gene ends were 3 bases for V and 4 bases for J; bases not matched to a gene: 0. The CDR3 loop spans 13 amino acids. Germline V gene sequence: CDR1 SGHVS, CDR2 FNYEAQ. The CDR3 region has the DNA TGTGCCAGCAGCTTGACTAGCGCAGATACGCAGTATTTT. Its protein is CASSLTSADTQYF.

This chain connects TRBV19 to TRBJ2-7; tentatively, D is TRBD1 (6 bases). CDR1 LNHDA and CDR2 SQIVND come from the germline V gene (reference sequence). V lost 6 bases and J 4 bases, leaving 16 bases between the germline ends. The CDR3 extends over 14 amino acids. CDR3 region: CASSTQGFGYEQYF. The DNA for the CDR3 is TGTGCCAGTAGCACCCAGGGGTTCGGGTACGAGCAGTACTTC.

The CDR3 sequence: CASSFGRALYTDTQYF. DNA for the CDR3: TGTGCCAGCAGCTTCGGGAGGGCCCTATACACAGATACGCAGTATTTT. The genes are TRBV7-2 and TRBJ2-3, with TRBD2 matching over 8 bases. V lost 3 bases, J lost 2 bases, and 7 bases stayed unmatched. This CDR3 has 16 amino acids. Per germline, CDR1 SGHTA and CDR2 FQGNSA. The full variable domain, rest sourced from reference TRBV7-2 and TRBJ2-3, is GAGVSQSPSNKVTEKGKDVELRCDPISGHTALYWYRQSLGQGLEFLIYFQGNSAPDKSGLPSDRFSAERTGGSVSTLTIQRTQQEDSAVYLCASSFGRALYTDTQYFGPGTRLTVL.